The sequence of this T cell receptor beta chain was determined in a study of T cells in women clearing cervical HPV infection. Study context: With HLA typing for only a few women, HLA confounding remains possible.

Trimming at V came to 1 base and at J to 4 bases, leaving 6 bases not matched to a gene. CDR1 is SGHDT and CDR2 is YYEEEE in the germline V gene. The CDR3 is made up of 15 amino acids. About this clone itself: The read comes to an end 3 residues before the CDR3 does, leaving the germline J gene to fill in the end.

The repertoire was sequenced with immunoSEQ multiplex PCR; TCRdb's copy has only in-frame clones and lacks some. This sample's table has tens of thousands of clones. This TCR was sampled from a woman between 18 and 70 years old with a cervical HPV16 infection that either progressed to CIN3+ or cleared (not recorded which). This chain uses TRBV5-6 with TRBJ2-7; 9 positions match TRBD1. Material for sequencing was blood buffy coat. Incomplete CDR3 DNA: TGTGCCAGCAGCTTGCCACAGGGGGCTAAGTACGAG. The encoded protein is CASSLPQGAKYE. The full CDR3 reads CASSLPQGAKYEQYF.